This T cell receptor (beta chain) was sequenced for a study of blood T cells in healthy people across ages. Losses at the gene ends were 5 bases for V and 0 bases for J; bases not matched to a gene: 3. The CDR3 extends over 14 amino acids. Germline V gene sequence: CDR1 DFQATT, CDR2 SNEGSKA (reference sequence). Study observations and caveats: Naive and antigen-experienced cells could not be conclusively compared, given unsorted PBMCs. Measured against age, TCR beta diversity per million T cells decreased in a roughly linear manner.

A second about 7 to 12 cycle PCR used barcoded and J-beta primers. TCRdb re-called the 5' RACE reads with MiXCR, one entry per CDR3 protein. The sample contains approximately 1,100,000 distinct CDR3 sequences, 45% of which appear only once. This clonotype has only a few counts. Its antigen remains unknown. This TCR was recovered from a woman aged 55-69 years in good health. The gene calls are TRBV20-1 and TRBJ2-5, with TRBD2 identical over 10 bases. Specimen: blood. The CDR3 sequence: CSARTSGNQETQYF. CDR3 DNA sequence: TGCAGTGCTCGGACTAGCGGAAACCAAGAGACCCAGTACTTC.